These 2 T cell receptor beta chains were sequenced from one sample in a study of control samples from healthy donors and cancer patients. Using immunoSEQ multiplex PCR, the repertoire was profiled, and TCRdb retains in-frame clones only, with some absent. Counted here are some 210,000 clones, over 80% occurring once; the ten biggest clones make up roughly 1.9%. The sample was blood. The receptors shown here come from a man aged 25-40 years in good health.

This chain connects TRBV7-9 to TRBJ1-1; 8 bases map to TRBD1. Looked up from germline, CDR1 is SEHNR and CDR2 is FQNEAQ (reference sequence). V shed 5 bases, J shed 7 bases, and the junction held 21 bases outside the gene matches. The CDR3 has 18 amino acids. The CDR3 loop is CASSPPPGTGVVYLEAFF. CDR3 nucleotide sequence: TGTGCCAGCAGCCCACCCCCCGGGACAGGAGTCGTCTACCTTGAAGCTTTCTTT.

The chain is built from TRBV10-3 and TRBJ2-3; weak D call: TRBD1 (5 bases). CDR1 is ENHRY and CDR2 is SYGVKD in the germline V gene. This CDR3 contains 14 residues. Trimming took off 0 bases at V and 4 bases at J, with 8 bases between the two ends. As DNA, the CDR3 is TGTGCCATCAGTGAGTCAGGGGTCTCAGATACGCAGTATTTT. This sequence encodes CAISESGVSDTQYF.